This entry concerns a single T cell receptor beta chain. The entry originates in a study of blood T cell repertoires in COVID-19. Using immunoSEQ multiplex PCR, the repertoire was profiled, and TCRdb retains in-frame clones only, with some absent. The top ten clones hold 5.5% to 7% of a sample with a few hundred thousand clones, 88% of them seen once. The material sequenced was peripheral blood. This receptor was taken from a woman under 40 who had recovered from COVID-19.

The CDR3 is CASSQDNRRGGENEQFF. The CDR3 DNA reads as TGCGCCAGCAGCCAAGATAACCGGCGGGGGGGCGAAAATGAGCAGTTCTTC. This chain connects TRBV4-3 to TRBJ2-1, with 9 bases that match TRBD2. The length of the CDR3 is 17 residues. The germline CDR1 and CDR2 sequences are LGHNA and YSLEER. Trimming at V came to 0 bases and at J to 7 bases, leaving 10 bases not matched to a gene.